Shown below are 14 T cell receptor beta chains from a single sample sequenced in a study of T cells in Graves' hyperthyroidism and ophthalmopathy. The TCR beta CDR3 regions underwent amplification using RNA transcripts as the source. The HTBI primer set served for first-round RT-PCR of the TCR CDR3. TCRdb recomputed calls from the multiplex PCR reads with MiXCR, one row per CDR3 protein. The table lists about 360,000 distinct CDR3 sequences, approximately 13% of them singletons. Input material: blood. Source of these receptors: a young woman with Graves' hyperthyroidism.

This clonotype was seen repeatedly, ten times or more. The chain combines TRBV2 with TRBJ2-7; D is unclear. Trimming cost V 5 bases and J 2 bases, with 7 bases left between them. Germline V gives CDR1 SNHLY, CDR2 FYNNEI. CDR3 size: 12 residues. The chain's CDR3 is CASSPITYEQYF. Here the CDR3 DNA reads TGTGCCAGCAGTCCCATAACCTACGAGCAGTACTTC. The whole variable domain, remainder taken from reference TRBV2 and TRBJ2-7, is EPEVTQTPSHQVTQMGQEVILRCVPISNHLYFYWYRQILGQKVEFLVSFYNNEISEKSEIFDDQFSVERPDGSNFTLKIRSTKLEDSAMYFCASSPITYEQYFGPGTRLTVT.

This clonotype was recorded at least ten times. The rearrangement links TRBV7-2 to TRBJ2-2; a weak D match, TRBD2 (6 bases). The CDR3 is 16 residues long. The ends were cut back, 5 bases at V and 2 bases at J, with 15 bases in the middle. Per germline, CDR1 SGHTA and CDR2 FQGNSA. The DNA for the CDR3 is TGTGCCAGCAGCCTCTTCAGGAGGGCCAACACCGGGGAGCTGTTTTTT. It is translated as CASSLFRRANTGELFF.

The V gene is TRBV5-5, the J gene TRBJ1-1; D gene uncertain. The V end was cut by 0 bases, the J end by 4 bases, with 10 bases between. The CDR3 has 14 amino acids. CDR1 is SGHKS and CDR2 is YYEKEE in the germline V gene (reference sequence). The CDR3 here is CASSLEWVSTEAFF. The CDR3 DNA follows: TGTGCCAGCAGCTTGGAGTGGGTAAGCACTGAAGCTTTCTTT.

The table lists this clonotype with many counts. This chain links TRBV20-1 with TRBJ1-1; a weak D match, TRBD1 (6 bases). Germline-derived CDR1 and CDR2 are DFQATT and SNEGSKA (reference sequence). Trimming took off 5 bases at V and 4 bases at J, with 23 bases between the two ends. CDR3 size: 16 residues. CDR3 region: CSARRGAGNTFTEAFF. The CDR3 coding sequence is TGCAGTGCTCGTCGGGGGGCCGGGAATACGTTCACTGAAGCTTTCTTT.

This clonotype was seen at least ten times. The J gene is TRBJ1-1, the V gene TRBV10-1; TRBD1 agrees at 7 bases. The CDR3 is made up of 15 amino acids. The junction had 11 bases not matched to a gene; V was cut back by 6 bases and J by 4 bases. Germline-derived CDR1 and CDR2 are WNHNN and SYGVQD (reference sequence). The CDR3 is CASSQKGAGTTEAFF. The DNA for the CDR3 is TGCGCCAGCAGCCAAAAGGGGGCCGGGACCACTGAAGCTTTCTTT.

This rearrangement joins TRBV10-2 to TRBJ2-6, with no clear D. The germline V gene has CDR1 WSHSY and CDR2 SAAADI. V was cut by 6 bases and J by 12 bases, with 12 bases left in between. This CDR3 has 12 residues. The CDR3 DNA follows: TGCGCCAGCAGCCCAAGTACCCGCGTCCTGACTTTC. Translation: CASSPSTRVLTF.

The sample holds a few counts of this clonotype. This rearrangement joins TRBV15 to TRBJ2-7; D is perhaps TRBD2 (6 bases). CDR1 and CDR2 (germline): LNHNV, YYDKDF (reference sequence). Trimming removed 4 bases from V and 3 bases from J, with 13 bases in between. The CDR3 runs 14 residues. CDR3 in DNA: TGTGCCACCAGCAACGCGGGACTGAACTACGAGCAGTACTTC. It specifies CATSNAGLNYEQYF. The whole variable domain, remainder taken from reference TRBV15 and TRBJ2-7, is DAMVIQNPRYQVTQFGKPVTLSCSQTLNHNVMYWYQQKSSQAPKLLFHYYDKDFNNEADTPDNFQSRRPNTSFCFLDIRSPGLGDTAMYLCATSNAGLNYEQYFGPGTRLTVT.

This rearrangement joins TRBV4-1 to TRBJ2-1, with D unclear. The CDR3 has 14 residues. Germline-derived CDR1 and CDR2 are MGHRA and YSYEKL. V lost 1 base and J lost 10, with 14 bases in between. For the CDR3, the DNA is TGCGCCAGCAGCCAAGCATTGGGGATAGTCGAGCAGTTCTTC. Translated, it gives CASSQALGIVEQFF.

This chain links TRBV12-3 or TRBV12-4 with TRBJ1-2; 9 positions agree with TRBD1. There are 13 residues in the CDR3. After removal of 4 bases from V and 6 bases from J, the junction contained 3 bases not matched to a gene. The CDR3 protein is CASSYGTGNGYTF. The CDR3 nucleotides are TGTGCCAGCAGTTATGGGACAGGGAATGGCTACACCTTC.

The chain couples TRBV9 to TRBJ2-2; D gene uncertain. Trimming removed 1 base at V and 3 bases at J, with 4 bases between. The CDR3 runs 13 residues. Germline CDR1 and CDR2: SGDLS and YYNGEE. This CDR3 reads CASSVYYTGELFF. The CDR3, as DNA: TGTGCCAGCAGCGTATATTACACCGGGGAGCTGTTTTTT.

In its sample, this clonotype was seen many times. This chain joins TRBV6-1 and TRBJ1-5; no reliable D call. With 3 bases removed from V and 1 base from J, the gap between germline ends came to 13 bases. The CDR3 extends over 16 amino acids. Looked up from germline, CDR1 is MNHNS and CDR2 is SASEGT. The DNA for the CDR3 is TGTGCCAGCAGTGACCCGAGGAGAGGAAGCAATCAGCCCCAGCATTTT. It is translated as CASSDPRRGSNQPQHF.

This clonotype was recorded many times. The chain recombines TRBV7-9 with TRBJ2-7, with TRBD1 identical over 8 bases. Unmatched junction bases numbered 10, after V lost 7 bases and J lost 2 bases. This CDR3 is 15 amino acids long. Germline CDR1 reads SEHNR; CDR2 reads FQNEAQ (reference sequence). CDR3 in amino acids: CASTGSGTGPYEQYF. In DNA form, the CDR3 reads TGTGCCAGCACCGGGTCCGGGACAGGACCCTACGAGCAGTACTTC.

This clonotype was seen at least ten times. The rearrangement links TRBV12-3 or TRBV12-4 to TRBJ1-1; 7 nucleotides align to TRBD1. The V segment lost 8 bases and the J segment 6 bases; nucleotides outside the gene matches: 12. The CDR3 runs 14 residues. Written as DNA, the CDR3 is TGTGCCAGCTGGGACAGCCCAATTAGCGCTGAAGCTTTCTTT. It translates to CASWDSPISAEAFF.

This clonotype has a count of ten or more. V is TRBV2 and J is TRBJ1-2, with TRBD1 as a possible D gene (5 bases). The CDR3 extends over 13 amino acids. The germline V gene has CDR1 SNHLY and CDR2 FYNNEI. Between the trimmed V and J ends, which lost 4 bases and 0 bases, there was a span of 6 bases. CDR3 loop: CASSAQANYGYTF. DNA of the CDR3: TGTGCCAGCAGTGCACAGGCTAACTATGGCTACACCTTC.